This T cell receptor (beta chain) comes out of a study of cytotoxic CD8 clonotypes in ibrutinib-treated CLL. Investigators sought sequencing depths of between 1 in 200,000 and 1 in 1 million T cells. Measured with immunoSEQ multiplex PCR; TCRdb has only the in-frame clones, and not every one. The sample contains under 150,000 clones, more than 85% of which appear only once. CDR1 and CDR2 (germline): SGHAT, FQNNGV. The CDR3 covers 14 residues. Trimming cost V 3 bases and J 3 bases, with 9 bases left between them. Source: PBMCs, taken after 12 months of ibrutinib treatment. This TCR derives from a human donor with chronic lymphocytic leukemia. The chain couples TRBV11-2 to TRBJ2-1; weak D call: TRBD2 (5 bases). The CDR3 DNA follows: TGTGCCAGCAGCTTCGACGGACTCTACAATGAGCAGTTCTTC. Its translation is CASSFDGLYNEQFF.